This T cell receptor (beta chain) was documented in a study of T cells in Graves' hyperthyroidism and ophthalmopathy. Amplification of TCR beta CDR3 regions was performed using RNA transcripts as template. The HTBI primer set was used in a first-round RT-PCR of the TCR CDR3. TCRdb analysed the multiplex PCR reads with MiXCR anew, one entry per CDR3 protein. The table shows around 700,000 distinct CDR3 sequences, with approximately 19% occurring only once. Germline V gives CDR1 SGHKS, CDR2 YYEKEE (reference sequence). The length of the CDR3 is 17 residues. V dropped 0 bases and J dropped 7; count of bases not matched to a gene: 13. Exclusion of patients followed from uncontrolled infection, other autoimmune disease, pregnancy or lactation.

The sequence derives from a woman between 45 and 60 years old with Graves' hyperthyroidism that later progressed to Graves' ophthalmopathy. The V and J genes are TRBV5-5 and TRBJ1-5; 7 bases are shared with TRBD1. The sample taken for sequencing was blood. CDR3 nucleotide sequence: TGTGCCAGCAGCTTGGCTCCTGGACAGGAGTCCAACCAGCCCCAGCATTTT. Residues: CASSLAPGQESNQPQHF.